The rows below give T cell receptor beta chains drawn from one sample of a study of T cell clonotyping in hematopoietic cell transplantation. Produced via immunoSEQ multiplex PCR; TCRdb's table is partial and in-frame only. The table records tens of thousands of clones, roughly 85% of them present only once. The specimen was peripheral blood mononuclear cells, collected before stem cell transplant. Every receptor here comes from a man between 60 and 75 years old with acute myeloid leukemia. Some clones in this sample may be carry-over from other donors' samples. Both conserved end residues are part of each CDR3. D genes are given only for firm matches. Not all rows give a size; the values are once, few, many and, for expanded clones, a class.

cdr3_aa cdr3_nt d_call cdr3_length clone_size j_call v_call
CASGRENTGELFF TGTGCCAGCGGCCGGGAAAACACCGGGGAGCTGTTTTTT NA 13 NA TRBJ2-2 TRBV2
CASSLALARLGETQYF TGCGCCAGCAGCTTGGCACTAGCCAGGTTAGGAGAGACCCAGTACTTC NA 16 NA TRBJ2-5 TRBV5-1
CASSPDYNRGWNEQYF TGCGCCAGCAGCCCGGACTACAACAGGGGATGGAACGAGCAGTACTTC NA 16 NA TRBJ2-7 TRBV5-1
CASLLWAGTNYGYTF TGTGCCAGCCTCCTGTGGGCAGGGACTAACTATGGCTACACCTTC NA 15 NA TRBJ1-2 TRBV6-1
CASSRERPELNTEAFF TGTGCCAGCAGCCGAGAACGTCCAGAGCTCAACACTGAAGCTTTCTTT NA 16 NA TRBJ1-1 TRBV6-6
CASSWSGAREQYF TGTGCCAGCAGCTGGAGCGGGGCCCGGGAGCAGTACTTC TRBD2 13 NA TRBJ2-7 TRBV7-6
CASSLQGSGMNTEAFF TGTGCCAGCAGCTTACAGGGGTCGGGCATGAACACTGAAGCTTTCTTT NA 16 NA TRBJ1-1 TRBV7-2
CASRPGGHLKGEQFF TGTGCCAGCAGGCCTGGGGGACACCTTAAGGGTGAGCAGTTCTTC NA 15 NA TRBJ2-1 TRBV25-1
CASSFSDRVDSPLHF TGTGCCAGCAGCTTTTCGGACAGGGTCGATTCACCCCTCCACTTT TRBD1 15 NA TRBJ1-6 TRBV5-4
CASSTSGGYEQYF TGTGCCAGCAGCACTAGCGGGGGCTACGAGCAGTACTTC TRBD2 13 once TRBJ2-7 TRBV2
CASSLMGNTDTQYF TGTGCCAGCAGCTTAATGGGTAACACAGATACGCAGTATTTT NA 14 NA TRBJ2-3 TRBV11-2